Following are 30 T cell receptor beta chains from one sample sequenced in a study of response to subunit inactivated influenza vaccine. TCRdb processed the RT-PCR reads anew with MiXCR; each CDR3 protein has one entry. Among about 540,000 distinct CDR3 sequences listed, approximately 24% were seen once. This sample also appeared in a second study, on T cells expressing NK-cell markers. That study adds: Libraries used 5'RACE template switching adding universal primer site and UMIs.

This sample comprised CD4+ T cells sorted from PBMCs, obtained approximately 13 days after vaccination. Every receptor here comes from a man aged 45 to 65 who received an inactivated influenza vaccine.

V gene TRBV6-1 combines with J gene TRBJ2-2, with unresolved D. This CDR3 region has 14 residues. The ends were cut back, 7 bases at V and 0 bases at J, with 9 bases in the middle. From germline, CDR1 is MNHNS and CDR2 SASEGT. CDR3 nucleotide sequence: TGTGCCAGCAAAACGGTCCCGAACACCGGGGAGCTGTTTTTT. Its translation: CASKTVPNTGELFF.

This CDR3 reads CASRATGVGTEAFF. The DNA of the CDR3 is TGTGCCAGCAGGGCGACAGGGGTCGGCACTGAAGCTTTCTTT. The rearrangement uses TRBV27 and TRBJ1-1; TRBD1 aligns across 8 bases. The length of the CDR3 is 14 residues. Germline lookup yields CDR1 MNHEY and CDR2 SMNVEV (reference sequence). J lost 4 bases, V lost 6 bases, and 7 bases had no gene match.

Only a few counts were recorded for this clonotype. The J gene is TRBJ2-5, the V gene TRBV7-2; TRBD2 might be the D (6 bases). Between the trimmed V and J ends, which lost 1 base and 0 bases, there was a span of 9 bases. The CDR3 sequence is 15 residues long. Germline V gene data show CDR1 as SGHTA and CDR2 as FQGNSA. The CDR3: CASSLVGLNQETQYF. DNA for the CDR3: TGTGCCAGCAGCTTAGTGGGACTCAACCAAGAGACCCAGTACTTC.

The sample holds a few counts of this clonotype. The genes are TRBV29-1 and TRBJ1-2; 9 bases line up with TRBD1. CDR1 SQVTM and CDR2 ANQGSEA come from the germline V gene. The trim removed 7 bases at V and 2 bases at J, leaving 8 bases unmatched. This CDR3 spans 14 amino acids. CDR3 DNA sequence: TGCAGCGCTACTGGTGGGACAGGGAACTATGGCTACACCTTC. Its protein product is CSATGGTGNYGYTF.

V and J are TRBV7-9 and TRBJ1-4; D unclear. The CDR3 has 15 amino acids. Germline CDR1 SEHNR, CDR2 FQNEAQ (reference sequence). V was trimmed by 5 bases and J by 5 bases, leaving 15 bases between them. Here the CDR3 DNA reads TGTGCCAGCAGCGAAAGTTCGGGGTTCAATGAAAAACTGTTTTTT. It encodes CASSESSGFNEKLFF. Filled out from reference TRBV7-9 and TRBJ1-4, the complete variable domain reads DTGVSQNPRHKITKRGQNVTFRCDPISEHNRLYWYRQTLGQGPEFLTYFQNEAQLEKSRLLSDRFSAERPKGSFSTLEIQRTEQGDSAMYLCASSESSGFNEKLFFGSGTQLSVL.

This rearrangement joins TRBV6-1 to TRBJ2-7; D is unresolved. Germline V gene sequence: CDR1 MNHNS, CDR2 SASEGT. This CDR3 is built from 12 residues. Deletions cut 2 bases from V and 12 bases from J, with 14 bases between. The CDR3 is CASSESLGTRYF. The CDR3 DNA is TGTGCCAGCAGTGAAAGCCTGGGAACGAGGTACTTC.

This chain links TRBV12-3 or TRBV12-4 with TRBJ1-2; 7 nucleotides agree with TRBD1. The CDR3 has 16 residues. V dropped 6 bases and J dropped 0; count of bases not matched to a gene: 10. The CDR3 here is CASRTGTENANYGYTF. The CDR3, as DNA: TGTGCCAGCAGGACCGGGACAGAGAACGCTAACTATGGCTACACCTTC.

This clonotype appeared a few times. The chain joins TRBV5-1 to TRBJ1-1; D unclear. V was pared by 2 bases and J by 2 bases, with 7 bases between. Germline CDR1 SGHRS, CDR2 YFSETQ. The CDR3 consists of 13 residues. CDR3 loop: CASSLGFNTEAFF. CDR3 nucleotides: TGCGCCAGCAGCTTAGGGTTTAACACTGAAGCTTTCTTT.

This clonotype showed up just a few times. The J gene is TRBJ2-5, the V gene TRBV7-2; 7 positions agree with TRBD2. With V trimmed by 1 base and J by 5 bases, 4 bases remained unmatched. Looked up from germline, CDR1 is SGHTA and CDR2 is FQGNSA. There are 14 residues in the CDR3. Here the CDR3 DNA reads TGTGCCAGCAGCTTAGATGCGGGGGATGAGACCCAGTACTTC. This codes for CASSLDAGDETQYF.

This clonotype was recorded a few times. The chain recombines TRBV6-5 with TRBJ2-1; TRBD2 matches at 7 bases. The CDR3 covers 16 residues. The V segment lost 4 bases and the J segment 0 bases; nucleotides outside the gene matches: 6. Germline V gene sequence: CDR1 MNHEY, CDR2 SVGAGI. The CDR3 nucleotides are TGTGCCAGCAGTTCGGGACTAACAAACTCCTACAATGAGCAGTTCTTC. Its protein is CASSSGLTNSYNEQFF.

This clonotype was picked up a small number of times. The J gene is TRBJ1-1, the V gene TRBV7-2; unclear D gene. The germline gives CDR1 SGHTA, CDR2 FQGNSA. V was pared by 5 bases and J by 1 base, with 5 bases between. The CDR3 consists of 12 residues. The CDR3 coding sequence is TGTGCCAGCAGCACACAGAACACTGAAGCTTTCTTT. As protein: CASSTQNTEAFF.

This rearrangement joins TRBV10-3 to TRBJ2-1; 9 bases line up with TRBD1. The CDR3 sequence is 15 residues long. CDR1 is ENHRY and CDR2 is SYGVKD in the germline V gene. The V gene end was trimmed by 3 bases and the J gene end by 7 bases; junction bases not matched to a gene: 7. In DNA form, the CDR3 reads TGTGCCATCAGTGATCCGGGACAGGGCTGGAATGAGCAGTTCTTC. Residues: CAISDPGQGWNEQFF.

This clonotype was detected only a few times. In nucleotides, the CDR3 is TGTGCCAGCAGCTTAGAGAGGGGTCGGCAGCCCCAGCATTTT. It encodes CASSLERGRQPQHF. The chain carries TRBV7-2 and TRBJ1-5, with TRBD1 as a possible D gene (5 bases). This CDR3 has 14 amino acids. Trimming pared 1 base from V and 7 bases from J, leaving 11 bases between. Germline V gene lookup returns CDR1 SGHTA and CDR2 FQGNSA.

The genes are TRBV12-3 or TRBV12-4 and TRBJ2-7; D may correspond to TRBD1 or TRBD2 (5 bases each). The CDR3 covers 14 residues. Trimming cost V 3 bases and J 5 bases, with 14 bases left between them. Written as DNA, the CDR3 is TGTGCCAGCAGTTTGTTTGAGGGGATGCACGAGCAGTACTTC. Translated: CASSLFEGMHEQYF.

V is TRBV12-3 or TRBV12-4 and J is TRBJ1-5, with 7 bases aligning to TRBD1. Trimming cost V 4 bases and J 3 bases; bases outside gene matches: 6. The CDR3 has 15 amino acids. The CDR3 protein is CASSWNRGPNQPQHF. In DNA form, the CDR3 reads TGTGCCAGCAGTTGGAACAGGGGTCCCAATCAGCCCCAGCATTTT.

The chain joins TRBV7-3 to TRBJ2-1; perhaps D is TRBD1 or TRBD2 (5 bases each). Germline lookup yields CDR1 SGHTA and CDR2 FQGTGA. The V gene lost 1 base and the J gene lost 3 bases, with 10 bases spanning the gap. There are 15 residues in the CDR3. CDR3 DNA: TGTGCCAGCAGCTTAAGAGGGGTAGGCTACAATGAGCAGTTCTTC. Translating gives CASSLRGVGYNEQFF.

The sample holds many counts of this clonotype. The chain uses TRBV20-1 and TRBJ2-7; D remains ambiguous. This CDR3 contains 14 residues. Per germline, CDR1 DFQATT and CDR2 SNEGSKA (reference sequence). V lost 6 bases and J 3 bases, leaving 18 bases between the germline ends. The CDR3 DNA reads as TGCAGTGCCATCTACCTCCGCGGATACTACGAGCAGTACTTC. Protein product: CSAIYLRGYYEQYF.

With respect to this clonotype: Likely a read error: the CDR3 ends without its conserved phenylalanine or tryptophan. Because the CDR3's place on the DNA is in doubt, the DNA is left out and the CDR3 is given as listed by TCRdb. The chain employs TRBV20-1 and TRBJ2-1; the table's D call, TRBD2, was not checked against the DNA. With termini counted, the CDR3 has 13 amino acids. Germline-derived CDR1 and CDR2 are DFQATT and SNEGSKA (reference sequence). CDR3 sequence reads: CSARDGPGTSGAL.

This clonotype has a handful of counts. This chain connects TRBV28 to TRBJ1-5, with TRBD1 matching 8 bases. Trimming removed 6 bases from V and 3 bases from J; junction bases left unmatched: 7. Germline V gives CDR1 MDHEN, CDR2 SYDVKM. The CDR3 consists of 15 residues. DNA of the CDR3: TGTGCCAGCAGATCGGACAGGGCCCCCAATCAGCCCCAGCATTTT. Its protein is CASRSDRAPNQPQHF.

This clonotype appeared a few times. The V and J genes are TRBV4-1 and TRBJ1-6, with TRBD1 matching over 9 bases. The length of the CDR3 is 14 residues. CDR1 and CDR2 from the germline V gene are MGHRA and YSYEKL. Trimming at V came to 8 bases and at J to 4 bases, leaving 3 bases not matched to a gene. CDR3 sequence: CASSDRGYNSPLHF. CDR3 sequence (DNA): TGCGCCAGCTCGGACAGGGGATATAATTCACCCCTCCACTTT.

The sample holds many counts of this clonotype. The V and J genes are TRBV7-8 and TRBJ2-7; the match to TRBD2 covers 10 bases. Trimming cost V 5 bases and J 2 bases; bases outside gene matches: 6. The germline V gene has CDR1 SGHVS and CDR2 FQNEAQ. The CDR3 loop spans 15 amino acids. CDR3 protein: CASSPGTSETYEQYF. The CDR3 nucleotides are TGTGCCAGCAGCCCCGGGACTAGCGAAACCTACGAGCAGTACTTC.

This clonotype has just a few counts. This rearrangement joins TRBV7-2 to TRBJ2-5; 7 bases are shared with TRBD2. The V and J ends lost 4 bases and 2 bases, in that order; junction bases with no gene match: 10. CDR3 length: 16 amino acids. Germline CDR1 reads SGHTA; CDR2 reads FQGNSA. CDR3 loop: CASSSTGSGPQETQYF. The CDR3 DNA reads TGTGCCAGCAGCTCCACGGGTAGCGGGCCACAAGAGACCCAGTACTTC.

The rearrangement joins TRBV10-3 to TRBJ2-1; D is ambiguous. Germline V CDR1 and CDR2: ENHRY, SYGVKD. Trimming cost V 7 bases and J 8 bases, with 12 bases left between them. This CDR3 contains 12 residues. The CDR3 coding sequence is TGTGCCATCACCTCGAATAGGGATGAGCAGTTCTTC. It translates to CAITSNRDEQFF.

This clonotype was detected a few times. This chain connects TRBV15 to TRBJ1-5; 8 bases match TRBD1. J was trimmed by 7 bases and V by 3 bases; bases with no gene match: 5. From germline, CDR1 is LNHNV and CDR2 YYDKDF (reference sequence). The CDR3 covers 14 residues. The CDR3 nucleotides are TGTGCCACCAGCAGCTTCAGGGGGCAACAGCCCCAGCATTTT. Translated, it gives CATSSFRGQQPQHF. Full variable domain (rest looked up from reference TRBV15 and TRBJ1-5): DAMVIQNPRYQVTQFGKPVTLSCSQTLNHNVMYWYQQKSSQAPKLLFHYYDKDFNNEADTPDNFQSRRPNTSFCFLDIRSPGLGDTAMYLCATSSFRGQQPQHFGDGTRLSIL.

The chain couples TRBV5-6 to TRBJ2-1; D is tentatively TRBD1 or TRBD2 (5 bases each). This CDR3 is 16 amino acids long. The V and J ends lost 2 bases and 0 bases respectively, with 12 bases between them. Germline V lookup: CDR1 SGHDT, CDR2 YYEEEE. Here the CDR3 DNA reads TGTGCCAGCAGCTTCTGGGGGTTATACTCCTACAATGAGCAGTTCTTC. Encoded protein: CASSFWGLYSYNEQFF.

This clonotype occurred many times. This chain uses TRBV5-1 with TRBJ1-1; 8 bases agree with TRBD1. With V trimmed by 4 bases and J by 5 bases, 7 bases remained unmatched. The germline gives CDR1 SGHRS, CDR2 YFSETQ. This CDR3 spans 14 amino acids. CDR3: CASSTDRGGTEAFF. The CDR3 coding sequence is TGCGCCAGCAGCACCGACAGGGGCGGGACTGAAGCTTTCTTT.

The rearrangement joins TRBV11-2 to TRBJ2-5; 14 nucleotides agree with TRBD2. V shed 3 bases and J 5 bases; nucleotides not matched to a gene: 5. Germline V CDR1 and CDR2: SGHAT, FQNNGV. This CDR3 has 16 residues. The CDR3 DNA is TGTGCCAGCAGCTTCAGACTAGCGGGGGGGCTGGAGACCCAGTACTTC. It yields the protein CASSFRLAGGLETQYF. The full variable domain, rest sourced from reference TRBV11-2 and TRBJ2-5, is EAGVAQSPRYKIIEKRQSVAFWCNPISGHATLYWYQQILGQGPKLLIQFQNNGVVDDSQLPKDRFSAERLKGVDSTLKIQPAKLEDSAVYLCASSFRLAGGLETQYFGPGTRLLVL.

This clonotype was seen ten or more times. The chain links TRBV20-1 to TRBJ2-5; maybe TRBD2 (7 bases). The germline gives CDR1 DFQATT, CDR2 SNEGSKA (reference sequence). The V gene lost 4 bases and the J gene lost 2 bases, with 17 bases spanning the gap. This CDR3 region has 15 residues. The CDR3 DNA reads TGCAGTGCTACCCCACTGGCGGGGGCTCAAGAGACCCAGTACTTC. This translates into CSATPLAGAQETQYF.

The gene calls are TRBV28 and TRBJ1-5; D unresolved. CDR1 MDHEN and CDR2 SYDVKM come from the germline V gene. The CDR3 sequence is 14 residues long. V gave up 3 bases and J gave up 2 bases, with 8 bases separating them. The CDR3: CASSFVAGNQPQHF. The DNA of the CDR3 is TGTGCCAGCAGTTTTGTGGCAGGCAATCAGCCCCAGCATTTT. Full variable domain (rest looked up from reference TRBV28 and TRBJ1-5): DVKVTQSSRYLVKRTGEKVFLECVQDMDHENMFWYRQDPGLGLRLIYFSYDVKMKEKGDIPEGYSVSREKKERFSLILESASTNQTSMYLCASSFVAGNQPQHFGDGTRLSIL.

This clonotype was picked up many times. The J gene is TRBJ2-1, the V gene TRBV6-1, with 10 positions matching TRBD1. The germline gives CDR1 MNHNS, CDR2 SASEGT. CDR3 length: 16 amino acids. V lost 10 bases, J lost 5 bases, and 14 bases stayed unmatched. The CDR3 nucleotides read TGTGCCACAAAAATGTTAGGGACAGGGGTGGACAATGAGCAGTTCTTC. It is translated as CATKMLGTGVDNEQFF.